One and the same sample provided the 18 T cell receptor beta chains below, sequenced in a study of monozygotic twins with cystic fibrosis. Data came from immunoSEQ multiplex PCR; TCRdb stores just in-frame clones and leaves some out. The sample lists about 22,000 clones, about 97% occurring once. The sample was blood. The receptors come from a girl aged 10-17 years with cystic fibrosis.

V gene TRBV6-1 combines with J gene TRBJ1-1; the D gene is possibly TRBD1 (5 bases). This CDR3 has 13 amino acids. V lost 8 bases and J 0 bases, leaving 10 bases between the germline ends. Germline CDR1 reads MNHNS; CDR2 reads SASEGT. CDR3 loop: CASGGRMNTEAFF. The CDR3 coding sequence is TGTGCCAGCGGGGGTCGGATGAACACTGAAGCTTTCTTT.

This clone was counted once. The chain has TRBV7-9 and TRBJ2-7; 7 bases are shared with TRBD1. This CDR3 is built from 11 residues. The germline CDR1 and CDR2 sequences are SEHNR and FQNEAQ (reference sequence). V trimming: 4 bases; J trimming: 7 bases; junction bases outside the gene matches: 1. For the CDR3, the DNA is TGTGCCAGCAGCTCGACAGGGGAGCAGTACGTC. Its protein is CASSSTGEQYV.

The rearrangement joins TRBV7-9 to TRBJ2-1, with 10 bases matching TRBD2. This CDR3 spans 16 amino acids. Looked up from germline, CDR1 is SEHNR and CDR2 is FQNEAQ (reference sequence). After removal of 5 bases from V and 3 bases from J, the junction contained 7 bases not matched to a gene. The CDR3 loop is CASSPTSGINYNEQFF. CDR3 nucleotide sequence: TGTGCCAGCAGCCCCACTAGCGGGATTAACTACAATGAGCAGTTCTTC.

The chain employs TRBV25-1 and TRBJ2-1; the D gene is possibly TRBD1 (7 bases). V lost 5 bases, J lost 10 bases, and 21 bases lay in between. Germline V gene sequence: CDR1 MGHDK, CDR2 SYGVNS. The CDR3 consists of 15 residues. This CDR3 is CASSTGTAGWYEQFF. The CDR3 DNA reads as TGTGCCAGCAGTACCGGGACAGCGGGTTGGTACGAGCAGTTCTTC.

V is TRBV5-1 and J is TRBJ1-3; D unresolved. Trimming pared 2 bases from V and 3 bases from J, leaving 9 bases between. The length of the CDR3 is 14 residues. Germline loops: CDR1 SGHRS, CDR2 YFSETQ. The CDR3 DNA sequence: TGCGCCAGCAGCTTATCGGGAGGTGGAAACACCATATATTTT. Protein: CASSLSGGGNTIYF.

The gene calls are TRBV19 and TRBJ1-2; TRBD1 matches 7 bases. Germline CDR1 reads LNHDA; CDR2 reads SQIVND (reference sequence). After removal of 1 base from V and 3 bases from J, the junction contained 5 bases not matched to a gene. This CDR3 contains 15 residues. The CDR3 coding sequence is TGTGCCAGTAGTATAGGAGGGGGCTTGGACTATGGCTACACCTTC. Amino acid sequence: CASSIGGGLDYGYTF.

This clone was recorded only once. The CDR3 DNA is TGTGCCAGCAGACCCCAACAGGGGGCACCTGGGGCCAACGTCCTGACTTTC. It translates to CASRPQQGAPGANVLTF. The chain combines TRBV5-4 with TRBJ2-6; TRBD1 matches at 9 bases. V was pared by 5 bases and J by 2 bases, with 8 bases of the junction left unmatched. CDR1 is SGHNT and CDR2 is YYREEE in the germline V gene (reference sequence). The CDR3 runs to 17 residues.

The J gene is TRBJ2-3, the V gene TRBV6-8; TRBD2 is a possible D gene (5 bases). This CDR3 is built from 14 residues. The germline CDR1 and CDR2 sequences are MNHGY and SAAAGT. DNA for the CDR3: TGTGCTTCAACGGAGCGGCCCGTCACAGATACGCAGTATTTT. Its protein is CASTERPVTDTQYF.

This chain uses TRBV28 with TRBJ2-1; tentatively, D is TRBD2 (5 bases). Germline loops: CDR1 MDHEN, CDR2 SYDVKM. The ends were cut back, 7 bases at V and 0 bases at J, with 22 bases in the middle. The length of the CDR3 is 18 residues. CDR3 residues: CASNPLAPSGYSYNEQFF. The CDR3 coding sequence is TGTGCCAGCAATCCCTTAGCTCCATCGGGGTACTCCTACAATGAGCAGTTCTTC. Using reference TRBV28 and TRBJ2-1 for the parts outside the CDR3, the full variable domain is DVKVTQSSRYLVKRTGEKVFLECVQDMDHENMFWYRQDPGLGLRLIYFSYDVKMKEKGDIPEGYSVSREKKERFSLILESASTNQTSMYLCASNPLAPSGYSYNEQFFGPGTRLTVL.

V gene TRBV5-6 combines with J gene TRBJ2-5; the D is unclear. This CDR3 has 12 amino acids. V lost 0 bases and J 5 bases, leaving 5 bases between the germline ends. Germline V gene sequence: CDR1 SGHDT, CDR2 YYEEEE. The CDR3: CASSLAGETQYF. The CDR3 DNA sequence: TGTGCCAGCAGCTTGGCGGGTGAGACCCAGTACTTC.

The chain carries TRBV18 and TRBJ1-2; tentative D call: TRBD1 (6 bases). Trimming left V 3 bases short and J 8 bases short, with 19 bases between. Germline-derived CDR1 and CDR2 are KGHSH and LQKENI. The CDR3 has 15 residues. The CDR3 is CASSPDRTAVEGYTF. CDR3 nucleotide sequence: TGTGCCAGCTCACCGGATCGGACAGCGGTTGAGGGCTACACCTTC. The full variable domain, its missing parts supplied by reference TRBV18 and TRBJ1-2, is NAGVMQNPRHLVRRRGQEARLRCSPMKGHSHVYWYRQLPEEGLKFMVYLQKENIIDESGMPKERFSAEFPKEGPSILRIQQVVRGDSAAYFCASSPDRTAVEGYTFGSGTRLTVV.

This chain connects TRBV6-5 to TRBJ2-1; D is unclear. CDR1 is MNHEY, CDR2 SVGAGI, per germline. The CDR3 consists of 13 residues. Trimming took off 0 bases at V and 11 bases at J, with 11 bases between the two ends. CDR3 coding DNA: TGTGCCAGCAGTTACTCCCCTGAGGAGCAGCAGTTCTTC. It encodes CASSYSPEEQQFF.

The chain links TRBV30 to TRBJ1-2; the D is unclear. Between the trimmed V and J ends, which lost 4 bases and 5 bases, there was a span of 11 bases. Germline CDR1 GTSNPN, CDR2 SVGIG (reference sequence). The CDR3 contains 12 residues. CDR3 protein: CAWTLSGYGYTF. The CDR3 coding sequence is TGTGCCTGGACCCTGTCGGGGTATGGCTACACCTTC.

V usage is TRBV7-2 and J usage is TRBJ2-7, with 13 bases lining up with TRBD2. This CDR3 spans 16 amino acids. The trim removed 5 bases at V and 3 bases at J, leaving 7 bases unmatched. Looked up from germline, CDR1 is SGHTA and CDR2 is FQGNSA. CDR3 nucleotide sequence: TGTGCCAGCAGCAAAACCCGACTAGCGGGGGGCTACGAGCAGTACTTC. It specifies CASSKTRLAGGYEQYF.

This chain joins TRBV7-8 and TRBJ2-4; D may be TRBD2 (6 bases). Deletions cut 5 bases from V and 0 bases from J, with 14 bases between. Germline V gives CDR1 SGHVS, CDR2 FQNEAQ. The CDR3 extends over 16 amino acids. CDR3 residues: CASSHERVLAKNIQYF. The CDR3 DNA reads TGTGCCAGCAGCCACGAGCGGGTACTAGCCAAAAACATTCAGTACTTC.

The CDR3 DNA reads as TGTGCCAACCGGACACCCCCCCACAATGAGCAGTTCTTC. It specifies CANRTPPHNEQFF. The rearrangement uses TRBV9 and TRBJ2-1; D is possibly TRBD1 (5 bases). The CDR3 is made up of 13 amino acids. V was shortened by 9 bases and J by 5 bases, with 15 bases between the two germline ends. The germline V gene has CDR1 SGDLS and CDR2 YYNGEE. Full variable domain (remainder filled in from reference TRBV9 and TRBJ2-1): DSGVTQTPKHLITATGQRVTLRCSPRSGDLSVYWYQQSLDQGLQFLIQYYNGEERAKGNILERFSAQQFPDLHSELNLSSLELGDSALYFCANRTPPHNEQFFGPGTRLTVL.

This clone was counted between two and nine times. This sequence joins TRBV15 and TRBJ1-1; D unresolved. The CDR3 contains 16 residues. V was cut by 0 bases and J by 1 base, with 12 bases left in between. Per germline, CDR1 LNHNV and CDR2 YYDKDF (reference sequence). In nucleotides, the CDR3 is TGTGCCACCAGCAGAGATGGGAGGCGCCAGAACACTGAAGCTTTCTTT. Translation gives CATSRDGRRQNTEAFF.

The V gene is TRBV6-5, the J gene TRBJ2-4; 9 bases line up with TRBD2. This CDR3 has 15 residues. Germline V gene sequence: CDR1 MNHEY, CDR2 SVGAGI. Trimming removed 2 bases from V and 6 bases from J; junction bases left unmatched: 5. In nucleotides, the CDR3 is TGTGCCAGCAGTTACAGGGGGCGGGAGGGAAACATTCAGTACTTC. It encodes CASSYRGREGNIQYF.